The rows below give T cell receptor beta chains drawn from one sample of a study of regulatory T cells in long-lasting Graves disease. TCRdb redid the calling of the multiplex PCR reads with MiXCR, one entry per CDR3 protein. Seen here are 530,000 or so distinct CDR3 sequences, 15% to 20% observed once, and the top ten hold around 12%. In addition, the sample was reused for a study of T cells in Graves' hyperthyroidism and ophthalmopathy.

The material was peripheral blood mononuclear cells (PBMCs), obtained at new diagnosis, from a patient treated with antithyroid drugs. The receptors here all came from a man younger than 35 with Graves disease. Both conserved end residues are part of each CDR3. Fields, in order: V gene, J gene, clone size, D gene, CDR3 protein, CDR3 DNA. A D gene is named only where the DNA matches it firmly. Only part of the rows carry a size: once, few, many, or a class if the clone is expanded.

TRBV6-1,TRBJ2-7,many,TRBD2,CASSERGGFHEQYF,TGTGCCAGCAGTGAACGGGGGGGGTTCCACGAGCAGTACTTC
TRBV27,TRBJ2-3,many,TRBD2,CASSFSAGGFGTDTQYF,TGTGCCAGCAGTTTCTCTGCGGGAGGCTTTGGCACAGATACGCAGTATTTT
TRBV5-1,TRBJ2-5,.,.,CASSLYGPLETQYF,TGCGCCAGCAGCTTGTATGGCCCTCTGGAGACCCAGTACTTC
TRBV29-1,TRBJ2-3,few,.,CSVEDSGRGDTQYF,TGCAGCGTTGAAGATTCGGGTCGGGGAGATACGCAGTATTTT
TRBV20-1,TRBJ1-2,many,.,CSAKGYYGYTF,TGCAGTGCTAAGGGGTACTATGGCTACACCTTC
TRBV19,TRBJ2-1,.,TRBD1,CASSISRGQRTYNEQFF,TGTGCCAGTAGTATTTCTCGGGGACAGAGGACCTACAATGAGCAGTTCTTC
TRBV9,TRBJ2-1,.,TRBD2,CASSGAGGPNEQFF,TGTGCCAGCAGCGGGGCGGGAGGGCCAAATGAGCAGTTCTTC
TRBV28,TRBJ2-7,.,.,CASSLSPWGREISYEQYF,TGTGCCAGCAGTTTAAGTCCTTGGGGGCGGGAGATCTCCTACGAGCAGTACTTC
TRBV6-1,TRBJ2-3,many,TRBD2,CASSDTLGGGKTDTQYF,TGTGCCAGCAGTGATACCCTGGGGGGGGGAAAGACAGATACGCAGTATTTT
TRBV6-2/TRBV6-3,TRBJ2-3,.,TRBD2,CASGPWEVSGSPDTQYF,TGTGCCAGCGGCCCCTGGGAGGTGAGCGGGAGCCCAGATACGCAGTATTTT